A selection of T cell receptor beta chains follows, all from one sample in a study of cytomegalovirus exposure and HLA in healthy donors. TCRdb's copy holds only in-frame clones and misses some; the assay was immunoSEQ multiplex PCR. The table lists around 99,000 clones, 77% of them singletons, with 4.2% in the top ten. Material: PBMCs. Receptors originate from a male donor in good health and CMV-seronegative. The CDR3 runs from the conserved cysteine through the conserved F or W. A D gene is named only where the DNA matches it firmly. Clone size is stated in some rows and not others, as once, few, many or a class when expanded.

D gene: .
V gene: TRBV7-3
J gene: TRBJ1-2
clone size: .
CDR3 protein: CASSLIPGRSGYTF
CDR3 DNA: TGTGCCAGCAGCTTAATCCCAGGGAGGAGTGGCTACACCTTC

D gene: TRBD1
V gene: TRBV6-4
J gene: TRBJ1-2
clone size: few
CDR3 protein: CASSSQGVGGYTF
CDR3 DNA: TGTGCCAGCAGTTCCCAGGGGGTAGGTGGCTACACCTTC

D gene: .
V gene: TRBV28
J gene: TRBJ1-5
clone size: .
CDR3 protein: CASRLQGIYQPQHF
CDR3 DNA: TGTGCCAGCAGGCTGCAGGGTATCTATCAGCCCCAGCATTTT

D gene: .
V gene: TRBV5-1
J gene: TRBJ2-5
clone size: few
CDR3 protein: CASSPGFGGETQYF
CDR3 DNA: TGCGCCAGCAGCCCGGGGTTCGGTGGAGAGACCCAGTACTTC

D gene: TRBD2
V gene: TRBV27
J gene: TRBJ2-1
clone size: .
CDR3 protein: CASKAASGSYNEQFF
CDR3 DNA: TGTGCCAGCAAGGCAGCGAGCGGGAGTTACAATGAGCAGTTCTTC

D gene: .
V gene: TRBV5-8
J gene: TRBJ2-2
clone size: few
CDR3 protein: CASSLLLNTGELFF
CDR3 DNA: TGTGCCAGCAGCTTGCTTTTGAACACCGGGGAGCTGTTTTTT

D gene: TRBD2
V gene: TRBV6-5
J gene: TRBJ2-5
clone size: .
CDR3 protein: CASATSGLYQETQYF
CDR3 DNA: TGTGCCAGCGCAACTAGCGGATTGTACCAAGAGACCCAGTACTTC

D gene: .
V gene: TRBV6-1
J gene: TRBJ2-1
clone size: .
CDR3 protein: CASRAAGGMDEQFF
CDR3 DNA: TGTGCCAGCAGGGCGGCGGGCGGGATGGATGAGCAGTTCTTC

D gene: .
V gene: TRBV9
J gene: TRBJ2-1
clone size: once
CDR3 protein: CASSATGEGAGVNEQFF
CDR3 DNA: TGTGCCAGCAGCGCGACTGGAGAGGGAGCTGGGGTCAATGAGCAGTTCTTC

D gene: TRBD1
V gene: TRBV4-2
J gene: TRBJ2-7
clone size: .
CDR3 protein: CASSQEGQGDEQYF
CDR3 DNA: TGTGCCAGCAGCCAAGAGGGACAGGGCGACGAGCAGTACTTC

D gene: .
V gene: TRBV11-2
J gene: TRBJ2-7
clone size: .
CDR3 protein: CASSLVCRQVIYEQYF
CDR3 DNA: TGTGCCAGCAGCTTAGTTTGTCGGCAGGTGATCTACGAGCAGTACTTC